A selection of T cell receptor beta chains follows, all from one sample in a study of OX40 agonist ivuxolimab in advanced cancers. Sequencing used immunoSEQ multiplex PCR; TCRdb keeps in-frame clones, though not all of them. The sample has about 85,000 clones, 65% to 90% seen once. Sequencing used CD4+ or CD8+ T cells sorted from blood, obtained in a trial of the OX40 agonist ivuxolimab. The receptor source for this set is an adult with an advanced solid tumor such as melanoma, head and neck, liver or kidney cancer. CDR3s include the opening cysteine and the closing phenylalanine or tryptophan. Each record gives: D gene, V gene, clone size, J gene, CDR3 length, CDR3 protein, CDR3 DNA. D genes are given only for firm matches. The size field is filled for only some rows; it gives once, few, many or a size class.

>TRBD1|TRBV27|NA|TRBJ2-2|15
CASRETGQGTGELFF
TGTGCCAGCCGCGAGACAGGGCAAGGCACCGGGGAGCTGTTTTTT
>TRBD1|TRBV5-6|NA|TRBJ1-1|13
CASSRDRDTEAFF
TGTGCCAGCAGCCGTGACAGGGACACTGAAGCTTTCTTT
>NA|TRBV14|NA|TRBJ2-3|17
CASRRGPRLPGTDTQYF
TGTGCCAGCAGACGGGGGCCGAGACTACCTGGCACAGATACGCAGTATTTT
>NA|TRBV29-1|NA|TRBJ1-1|13
CSADSDSGMGAFF
TGCAGCGCCGATTCGGACAGTGGTATGGGGGCTTTCTTT
>NA|TRBV9|few|TRBJ1-5|15
CASSVGGADNQPQHF
TGTGCCAGCAGCGTAGGGGGGGCAGACAATCAGCCCCAGCATTTT
>TRBD1|TRBV5-1|NA|TRBJ1-1|14
CASRQGAGGTEAFF
TGCGCCAGCAGACAGGGGGCAGGAGGCACTGAAGCTTTCTTT
>NA|TRBV9|NA|TRBJ2-3|16
CASSVLQGFNTDTQYF
TGTGCCAGCAGCGTATTGCAAGGGTTTAACACAGATACGCAGTATTTT
>NA|TRBV7-2|NA|TRBJ2-7|15
CASSLGGRGVYEQYF
TGTGCCAGCAGCTTAGGAGGCAGGGGGGTCTACGAGCAGTACTTC
>TRBD1|TRBV28|NA|TRBJ2-1|15
CASTQRGTGVYEQFF
TGTGCCAGCACCCAAAGGGGGACAGGTGTTTATGAGCAGTTCTTC
>NA|TRBV28|once|TRBJ1-5|15
CASSPALASNQPQHF
TGTGCCAGCAGTCCCGCATTGGCTAGCAATCAGCCCCAGCATTTT
>TRBD1|TRBV5-1|NA|TRBJ2-7|14
CASSVGTGDYEQYF
TGCGCCAGCAGCGTCGGGACAGGGGACTACGAGCAGTACTTC
>NA|TRBV5-6|NA|TRBJ1-1|15
CASSREETAVAEAFF
TGTGCCAGCAGCCGGGAGGAGACCGCGGTGGCTGAAGCTTTCTTT
>NA|TRBV5-1|NA|TRBJ2-5|14
CASRFTGGPKTQYF
TGCGCCAGCAGATTTACCGGGGGGCCGAAGACCCAGTACTTC
>TRBD1|TRBV7-2|few|TRBJ2-1|15
CASSLGQGQYNEQFF
TGTGCCAGCAGCTTAGGACAGGGTCAATACAATGAGCAGTTCTTC
>TRBD2|TRBV7-2|NA|TRBJ2-5|15
CASSLGTSGEETQYF
TGTGCCAGCAGCTTAGGGACTAGCGGGGAAGAGACCCAGTACTTC
>TRBD1|TRBV28|NA|TRBJ1-4|12
CASSTGAEKLFF
TGTGCCAGCAGTACAGGGGCGGAAAAACTGTTTTTT
>NA|TRBV18|NA|TRBJ1-2|14
CASSPGRSNYGYTF
TGTGCCAGCTCACCGGGACGGTCTAACTATGGCTACACCTTC
>TRBD1|TRBV5-4|NA|TRBJ1-2|14
CASSVQGVKDGYTF
TGTGCCAGCAGCGTGCAGGGGGTTAAGGATGGCTACACCTTC
>NA|TRBV5-1|NA|TRBJ1-6|15
CASSLVGPGNSPLHF
TGCGCCAGCAGCTTGGTTGGTCCAGGTAATTCACCCCTCCACTTT
>NA|TRBV30|NA|TRBJ2-3|12
CAWREGTDTQYF
TGTGCCTGGAGGGAGGGCACAGATACGCAGTATTTT
>NA|TRBV29-1|few|TRBJ2-7|12
CSVEGDIREQYF
TGCAGCGTTGAAGGAGATATTCGGGAGCAGTACTTC
>NA|TRBV28|NA|TRBJ2-7|16
CASSGADRVKAYEQYF
TGTGCCAGCAGTGGGGCGGACAGAGTGAAGGCCTACGAGCAGTACTTC
>NA|TRBV27|once|TRBJ1-5|17
CASSLSTGGNSNQPQHF
TGTGCCAGCAGTTTATCGACGGGGGGGAATAGCAATCAGCCCCAGCATTTT
>NA|TRBV28|NA|TRBJ1-2|14
CASIKGDLNYGYTF
TGTGCCAGCATCAAGGGGGACCTTAACTATGGCTACACCTTC